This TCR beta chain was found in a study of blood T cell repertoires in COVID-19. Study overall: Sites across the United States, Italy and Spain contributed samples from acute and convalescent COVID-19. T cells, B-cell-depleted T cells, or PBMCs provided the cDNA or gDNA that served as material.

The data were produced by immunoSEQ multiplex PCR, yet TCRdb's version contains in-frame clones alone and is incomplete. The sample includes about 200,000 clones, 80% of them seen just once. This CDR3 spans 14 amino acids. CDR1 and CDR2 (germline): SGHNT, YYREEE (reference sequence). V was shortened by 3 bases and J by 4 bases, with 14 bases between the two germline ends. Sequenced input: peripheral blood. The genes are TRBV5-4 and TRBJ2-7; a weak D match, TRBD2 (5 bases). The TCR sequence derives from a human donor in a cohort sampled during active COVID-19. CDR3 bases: TGTGCCAGCAGCTCCGGAGGCGCCTATTACGAGCAGTACTTC. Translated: CASSSGGAYYEQYF.